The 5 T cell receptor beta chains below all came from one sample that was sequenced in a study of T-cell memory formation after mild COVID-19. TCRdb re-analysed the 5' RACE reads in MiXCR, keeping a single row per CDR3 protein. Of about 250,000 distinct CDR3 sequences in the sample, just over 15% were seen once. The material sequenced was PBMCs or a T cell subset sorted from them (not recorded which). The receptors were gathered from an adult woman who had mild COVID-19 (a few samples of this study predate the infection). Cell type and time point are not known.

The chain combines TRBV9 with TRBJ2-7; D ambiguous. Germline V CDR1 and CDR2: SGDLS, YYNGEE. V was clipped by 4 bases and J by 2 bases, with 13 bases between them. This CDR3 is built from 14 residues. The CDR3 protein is CASSPRGRPYEQYF. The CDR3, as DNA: TGTGCCAGCAGCCCACGAGGCAGGCCCTACGAGCAGTACTTC.

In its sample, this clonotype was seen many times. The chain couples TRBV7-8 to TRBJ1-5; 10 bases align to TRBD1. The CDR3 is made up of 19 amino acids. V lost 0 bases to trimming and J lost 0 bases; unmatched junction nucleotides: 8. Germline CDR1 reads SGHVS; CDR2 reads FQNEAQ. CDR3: CASSLASRTGGGSNQPQHF. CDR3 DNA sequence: TGTGCCAGCAGCTTAGCGTCCAGGACAGGGGGTGGTAGCAATCAGCCCCAGCATTTT. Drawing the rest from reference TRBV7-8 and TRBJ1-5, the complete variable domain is GAGVSQSPRYKVAKRGQDVALRCDPISGHVSLFWYQQALGQGPEFLTYFQNEAQLDKSGLPSDRFFAERPEGSVSTLKIQRTQQEDSAVYLCASSLASRTGGGSNQPQHFGDGTRLSIL.

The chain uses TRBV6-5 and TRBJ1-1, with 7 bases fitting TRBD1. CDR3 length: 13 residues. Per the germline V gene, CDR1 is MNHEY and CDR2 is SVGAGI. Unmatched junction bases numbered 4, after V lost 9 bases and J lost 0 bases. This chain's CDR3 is CASNRGMNTEAFF. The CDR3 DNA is TGTGCCAGTAACAGGGGTATGAACACTGAAGCTTTCTTT.

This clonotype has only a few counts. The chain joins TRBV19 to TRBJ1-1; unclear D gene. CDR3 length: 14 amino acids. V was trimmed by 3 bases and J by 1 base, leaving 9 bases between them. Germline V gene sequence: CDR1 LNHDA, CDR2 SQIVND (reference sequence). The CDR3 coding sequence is TGTGCCAGTAGTATTCAAGGGAAGAACACTGAAGCTTTCTTT. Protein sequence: CASSIQGKNTEAFF.

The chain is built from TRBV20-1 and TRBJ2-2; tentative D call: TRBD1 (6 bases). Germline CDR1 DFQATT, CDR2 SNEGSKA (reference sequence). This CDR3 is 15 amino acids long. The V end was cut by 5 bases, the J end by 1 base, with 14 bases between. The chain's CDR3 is CSAYPQGKNTGELFF. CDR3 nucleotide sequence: TGCAGTGCTTACCCTCAGGGGAAGAACACCGGGGAGCTGTTTTTT.